The subject of this entry is one TCR beta chain. Study processing details: Nucleated cell number was recorded as an estimate derived from reference gene primer amplification. The data were produced by immunoSEQ multiplex PCR, yet TCRdb's version contains in-frame clones alone and is incomplete. That table furnishes V, J and clone size, whereas the DNA furnished D and trimming. The data hold about 190,000 clones, with around nine tenths observed a single time. These data originate in a study of blood T cell repertoires in COVID-19. Study-wide context: Spain, Italy and the United States supplied samples that represented acute and convalescent COVID-19. Sources were T cells, B-cell-depleted T cells, or PBMCs; the material itself was cDNA or gDNA.

With 5 bases removed from V and 2 bases from J, the gap between germline ends came to 22 bases. Germline V gives CDR1 SGHVS, CDR2 FNYEAQ. CDR3 size: 17 residues. The chain couples TRBV7-6 to TRBJ2-7; perhaps TRBD1 as D (6 bases). The source of this sequence is a man aged 35-49 years with acute or convalescent COVID-19. The sample comprised peripheral blood. The CDR3: CASSPSPKTGNTYEQYF. The CDR3 nucleotides are TGTGCCAGCAGCCCATCTCCGAAGACAGGTAATACCTACGAGCAGTACTTC.